A selection of T cell receptor beta chains follows, all from one sample in a study of coeliac disease. The data were produced by immunoSEQ multiplex PCR, yet TCRdb's version contains in-frame clones alone and is incomplete. This table has some 8,700 clones, more than 55% appearing once. Sequenced sample: intraepithelial lymphocytes from the gut. The receptors come from a woman aged 60 to 75 with celiac disease. Each CDR3 is given without its conserved first and last residue. The order of the fields is J gene, V gene, CDR3 protein.

>TRBJ1-1|TRBV7-9
ASSPRDRETSEAF
>TRBJ2-1|TRBV6-5
ASTDAVNEQF
>TRBJ2-5|TRBV5-4
ASSYSGGYQETQY
>TRBJ1-5|TRBV7-9
ASSSTGSGNQPQH
>TRBJ2-3|TRBV10-2
ASSDTRGTDTQY
>TRBJ2-7|TRBV6-5
ASSYSGLAWEQY
>TRBJ2-5|TRBV5-5
ASSLDSQETQY
>TRBJ1-1|TRBV19
ASSMPRLNTEAF
>TRBJ2-7|TRBV2
ASREPSRVPHEQY
>TRBJ2-7|TRBV19
ASTGQGYEQY
>TRBJ2-5|TRBV7-8
ASSLEDFSQETQY
>TRBJ2-2|TRBV7-8
ASSLWGGGTGELF
>TRBJ1-2|TRBV5-1
ASSLDKNYGYT
>TRBJ2-6|TRBV5-2
ASNIRRSTQSRANVLT
>TRBJ2-7|TRBV28
ASTRLQSYEQY
>TRBJ2-2|TRBV6-6
ASSYSRGELF
>TRBJ1-1|TRBV4-1
ASSQEDMNTEAF
>TRBJ1-1|TRBV4-1
ASSQSGQGTPEAF
>TRBJ2-7|TRBV2
ATTGGNIYYEQY
>TRBJ2-7|TRBV9
ASSGESSSYEQY
>TRBJ2-1|TRBV10-1
ASSALAAYNEQF
>TRBJ1-4|TRBV9
ASSATGGVEKLF
>TRBJ2-7|TRBV2
ASSPGTGSYEQY
>TRBJ1-4|TRBV25-1
ASSEGQANRANEKLF
>TRBJ2-1|TRBV25-1
ASSEALNEQF
>TRBJ2-2|TRBV7-2
ASSLGQYTGELF
>TRBJ1-6|TRBV23-1
ASSQSRTSQNSPLH
>TRBJ2-3|TRBV7-9
ASSLSSGGASTDTQY
>TRBJ2-7|TRBV13
ASSFDGTGNHEQY
>TRBJ2-7|TRBV11-2
ASSLVQAQSYEQY
>TRBJ2-5|TRBV18
ASSPVPLEGGETQY
>TRBJ1-4|TRBV5-6
ASSWRLSNEKLF
>TRBJ2-3|TRBV7-2
ASSSQVGTTDTQY
>TRBJ1-6|TRBV28
ASLEGDSPLH
>TRBJ2-7|TRBV19
ASSWRDGGPYEQY
>TRBJ2-7|TRBV28
ASTYVGGLYEQY
>TRBJ2-1|TRBV4-2
ASRASGRGRLDEQF
>TRBJ2-7|TRBV20-1
SARGFYEQY
>TRBJ2-1|TRBV7-9
ASSPPAGTLNDNEQF
>TRBJ2-7|TRBV5-6
ALRGRTYEQY
>TRBJ1-4|TRBV9
ASSGAGGFEKLF
>TRBJ2-7|TRBV7-2
ASSRDSTYEQY